A single sample gave rise to the 31 T cell receptor beta chains below, sequenced in a study of identical twins. TCRdb itself ran the 5' RACE reads through MiXCR, one entry per CDR3 protein. The repertoire has 250,000 or so distinct CDR3 sequences, roughly 8.7% of them found once; the top ten carry approximately 3%. These data are also associated with another study on yellow fever vaccine responses in identical twins.

The sequenced material came from CD8+ T cells sorted from blood. The source of these receptors is a woman aged 18 to 35 in good health.

This clonotype was counted ten times or more. The V gene is TRBV29-1, the J gene TRBJ2-7; 7 bases map to TRBD1. V trimming: 6 bases; J trimming: 0 bases; junction bases outside the gene matches: 5. The CDR3 loop spans 13 amino acids. Germline CDR1 reads SQVTM; CDR2 reads ANQGSEA. CDR3 sequence (DNA): TGCAGCGTGAGACAGGGCAACTCCTACGAGCAGTACTTC. Translation gives CSVRQGNSYEQYF.

The CDR3 coding sequence is TGTGCCATCAGTGGGACTTATCTAGGAGACCCCTACAATGAGCAGTTCTTC. Translating it yields CAISGTYLGDPYNEQFF. The chain is built from TRBV10-3 and TRBJ2-1; a possible D gene is TRBD2 (5 bases). This CDR3 spans 17 amino acids. Deletions cut 4 bases from V and 2 bases from J, with 18 bases between. Germline values: CDR1 ENHRY, CDR2 SYGVKD.

V and J are TRBV7-8 and TRBJ2-1, with 10 bases fitting TRBD2. CDR1 SGHVS and CDR2 FQNEAQ come from the germline V gene. The length of the CDR3 is 15 residues. The V gene end was trimmed by 5 bases and the J gene end by 2 bases; junction bases not matched to a gene: 3. The CDR3 reads CASSVSGGPYNEQFF. The CDR3 DNA is TGTGCCAGCAGCGTTAGCGGGGGGCCCTACAATGAGCAGTTCTTC.

This clonotype was found many times. The chain has TRBV7-9 and TRBJ2-7, with D possibly being TRBD1 or TRBD2 (6 bases each). V dropped 5 bases and J dropped 6 bases, with 14 bases sitting between them. CDR1 is SEHNR and CDR2 is FQNEAQ in the germline V gene (reference sequence). This CDR3 spans 13 amino acids. In nucleotides, the CDR3 is TGTGCCAGCAGCCAGGCGGGGACACTCGAGCAGTACTTC. Amino acids: CASSQAGTLEQYF.

The rearrangement uses TRBV7-8 and TRBJ2-3; D not certain. V gave up 0 bases and J gave up 4 bases, with 5 bases separating them. The germline gives CDR1 SGHVS, CDR2 FQNEAQ. The CDR3 loop spans 13 amino acids. The CDR3: CASSLARADTQYF. CDR3 DNA sequence: TGTGCCAGCAGCTTAGCTAGAGCAGATACGCAGTATTTT.

This clonotype was counted between two and nine times. J is TRBJ2-7 and V is TRBV12-3 or TRBV12-4; unclear D gene. There are 13 residues in the CDR3. V was pared by 8 bases and J by 3 bases, with 14 bases between. The CDR3, as DNA: TGTGCCAGCGGTTCTGCACCAGACTACGAGCAGTACTTC. Its protein is CASGSAPDYEQYF.

The chain employs TRBV2 and TRBJ1-1, with D unresolved. The CDR3 is 14 residues long. Between the trimmed V and J ends, which lost 0 bases and 1 base, there was a span of 6 bases. Germline V gene lookup returns CDR1 SNHLY and CDR2 FYNNEI. This CDR3 is CASSEAHKNTEAFF. In nucleotides, the CDR3 is TGTGCCAGCAGTGAAGCCCACAAGAACACTGAAGCTTTCTTT.

This clonotype showed up just a few times. The rearrangement joins TRBV3-1 to TRBJ2-7; possible D gene TRBD2, 5 bases. Germline V CDR1 and CDR2: LGHDT, YNNKEL (reference sequence). The V end was cut by 4 bases, the J end by 2 bases, with 15 bases between. This CDR3 region has 15 residues. In DNA, the CDR3 is TGTGCCAGCAGCCCCACCGGAGCGGCCCCCTACGAGCAGTACTTC. Its translation: CASSPTGAAPYEQYF.

This clonotype appeared many times. The chain has TRBV29-1 and TRBJ2-7, with TRBD1 matching over 8 bases. Germline V gene data show CDR1 as SQVTM and CDR2 as ANQGSEA. V lost 7 bases and J lost 0; bases outside the gene matches: 2. The CDR3 contains 12 residues. This CDR3 reads CSGGQGSYEQYF. DNA for the CDR3: TGCAGCGGCGGACAGGGCTCCTACGAGCAGTACTTC.

The V gene is TRBV27, the J gene TRBJ2-1, with D perhaps matching TRBD2 (6 bases). The CDR3 runs 16 residues. V shed 6 bases and J shed 0 bases, with 15 bases lying between them. Germline V gives CDR1 MNHEY, CDR2 SMNVEV (reference sequence). As DNA, the CDR3 is TGTGCCAGCAGCCATTCTGGCGGGATCTCCTACAATGAGCAGTTCTTC. Protein sequence: CASSHSGGISYNEQFF.

This clonotype was seen only a few times. The V and J genes are TRBV5-1 and TRBJ2-7; 8 nucleotides line up with TRBD1. Germline V gene data show CDR1 as SGHRS and CDR2 as YFSETQ. CDR3 length equals 15 residues. V trimming: 0 bases; J trimming: 5 bases; junction bases outside the gene matches: 7. CDR3 sequence (DNA): TGCGCCAGCAGCTTGGTAGACAGGGGCGGCGACGAGCAGTACTTC. Translated, it gives CASSLVDRGGDEQYF.

In this sample, this clonotype turned up a few times. This chain uses TRBV7-2 with TRBJ2-7; D is possibly TRBD2 (6 bases). Germline V gene data show CDR1 as SGHTA and CDR2 as FQGNSA. The CDR3 length is 14 residues. The V end was cut by 2 bases, the J end by 3 bases, with 11 bases between. The chain's CDR3 is CASSLLGGNYEQYF. In nucleotides, the CDR3 is TGTGCCAGCAGCTTATTGGGCGGGAACTACGAGCAGTACTTC.

This chain joins TRBV4-3 and TRBJ2-1; 12 nucleotides match TRBD2. The V segment lost 0 bases and the J segment 7 bases; nucleotides outside the gene matches: 4. The CDR3 spans 16 residues. Germline V lookup: CDR1 LGHNA, CDR2 YSLEER. CDR3 loop: CASSQDRLAGENEQFF. The CDR3 nucleotides are TGCGCCAGCAGCCAAGATCGACTAGCGGGAGAAAATGAGCAGTTCTTC.

This clonotype was seen a few times. The chain recombines TRBV7-2 with TRBJ2-2; TRBD2 matches at 7 bases. The CDR3 has 16 residues. Germline values: CDR1 SGHTA, CDR2 FQGNSA. Germline trimming cut 3 bases from V and 5 bases from J; bases unmatched to any gene: 9. The CDR3 coding sequence is TGTGCCAGCAGCTTTACCCTCCTAGCGGCAACCGGGGAGCTGTTTTTT. This translates into CASSFTLLAATGELFF.

The J gene is TRBJ2-1, the V gene TRBV30; 7 bases are a match to TRBD2. The V gene's germline CDR1 is GTSNPN and CDR2 SVGIG (reference sequence). J lost 8 bases, V lost 4 bases, and 8 bases had no gene match. The CDR3 has 13 amino acids. CDR3 sequence (DNA): TGTGCCTGGAATTTCTGGGGAGGGGATGAGCAGTTCTTC. This codes for CAWNFWGGDEQFF.

The J gene is TRBJ2-3, the V gene TRBV20-1; tentatively, D is TRBD2 (6 bases). The CDR3 is made up of 16 amino acids. The germline V and J ends were trimmed by 4 bases and 5 bases, with 22 bases remaining between them. The germline V gene encodes CDR1 DFQATT and CDR2 SNEGSKA (reference sequence). The CDR3 DNA follows: TGCAGTGCTAATAGCGGTCTGGGGGGTAGTATAGATACGCAGTATTTT. Translating it yields CSANSGLGGSIDTQYF.

The J gene is TRBJ2-3, the V gene TRBV2; D is perhaps TRBD2 (5 bases). V shed 0 bases and J shed 0 bases, with 13 bases lying between them. The CDR3 runs to 17 residues. CDR1 is SNHLY and CDR2 is FYNNEI in the germline V gene. The CDR3 is CASSEAVWASSTDTQYF. CDR3 bases: TGTGCCAGCAGTGAAGCGGTATGGGCTAGCAGCACAGATACGCAGTATTTT.

This clonotype showed up many times. In nucleotides, the CDR3 is TGCAGCGTTGGACATGGGGGACTAGGAAGGGCAGAGACCCAGTACTTC. This gives the protein CSVGHGGLGRAETQYF. The chain uses TRBV29-1 and TRBJ2-5; TRBD2 agrees at 8 bases. V trimming: 4 bases; J trimming: 4 bases; junction bases outside the gene matches: 14. Germline loops: CDR1 SQVTM, CDR2 ANQGSEA. The CDR3 runs 16 residues.

The rearrangement uses TRBV11-2 and TRBJ2-1; 7 positions agree with TRBD2. V shed 2 bases, J shed 8 bases, and the junction held 18 bases outside the gene matches. The CDR3 is 18 residues long. Germline V gene data show CDR1 as SGHAT and CDR2 as FQNNGV. CDR3 nucleotide sequence: TGTGCCAGCAGCTTACCCGGGGGGTCCCCAAGGGGTTTCCATGAGCAGTTCTTC. Translating gives CASSLPGGSPRGFHEQFF.

This clonotype was detected many times. CDR3 protein: CASSADSANTGELFF. For the CDR3, the DNA is TGCGCCAGCAGCGCTGACAGCGCCAACACCGGGGAGCTGTTTTTT. The gene calls are TRBV5-1 and TRBJ2-2; tentative D call: TRBD1 (5 bases). The CDR3 runs to 15 residues. Germline CDR1 SGHRS, CDR2 YFSETQ. The germline V and J ends were trimmed by 4 bases and 2 bases, with 12 bases remaining between them.

The rearrangement uses TRBV12-3 or TRBV12-4 and TRBJ2-1; 8 bases are a match to TRBD2. J lost 4 bases, V lost 5 bases, and 10 bases had no gene match. This CDR3 comprises 16 residues. The CDR3 loop reads CASSLPSGGVYNEQFF. CDR3 nucleotide sequence: TGTGCCAGCAGTCTACCCAGCGGGGGTGTGTACAATGAGCAGTTCTTC.

Worth noting for this clonotype: Possible read error: a much larger clone is one base away. The chain has TRBV29-1 and TRBJ2-1; TRBD2 is a possible D gene (6 bases). The CDR3 consists of 13 residues. CDR1 and CDR2 (germline): SQVTM, ANQGSEA. The CDR3 protein is CSVVGTFPGLLDF. In DNA, the CDR3 is TGCAGCGTTGTGGGAACTTTCCCGGGACTTTTAGACTTC.

V gene TRBV7-9 combines with J gene TRBJ1-4; 7 bases align to TRBD1. V was pared by 5 bases and J by 11 bases, with 5 bases of the junction left unmatched. Germline loops: CDR1 SEHNR, CDR2 FQNEAQ (reference sequence). There are 12 residues in the CDR3. The chain's CDR3 is CASSSDRAKLFF. CDR3 DNA sequence: TGTGCCAGCAGCAGTGACAGGGCCAAACTGTTTTTT.

This clonotype was seen ten or more times. This chain connects TRBV12-3 or TRBV12-4 to TRBJ2-7; 9 bases line up with TRBD1. The V gene end was trimmed by 6 bases and the J gene end by 5 bases; junction bases not matched to a gene: 8. CDR3 length: 14 residues. For the CDR3, the DNA is TGTGCCAGCAGAGCCGGGACAGGGTATAACGAGCAGTACTTC. Amino acids: CASRAGTGYNEQYF.

V gene TRBV7-6 combines with J gene TRBJ2-2, with TRBD2 matching 10 bases. This CDR3 has 17 residues. The V gene end was trimmed by 2 bases and the J gene end by 8 bases; junction bases not matched to a gene: 11. From germline, CDR1 is SGHVS and CDR2 FNYEAQ. The CDR3 bases are TGTGCCAGCAGCTTAAAACTAGCGGGGAGACTTACTGGGGAGCTGTTTTTT. Amino acid sequence: CASSLKLAGRLTGELFF. Using reference TRBV7-6 and TRBJ2-2 for the parts outside the CDR3, the full variable domain is GAGVSQSPRYKVTKRGQDVALRCDPISGHVSLYWYRQALGQGPEFLTYFNYEAQQDKSGLPNDRFSAERPEGSISTLTIQRTEQRDSAMYRCASSLKLAGRLTGELFFGEGSRLTVL.

This chain joins TRBV27 and TRBJ1-6; 8 nucleotides agree with TRBD1. Trimming took 5 bases from V and 15 from J; bases not matched to a gene: 9. The CDR3 sequence is 13 residues long. Germline V gives CDR1 MNHEY, CDR2 SMNVEV (reference sequence). The CDR3 bases are TGTGCCAGCAGTCCAGGGACAGGTTTCGTCCTCCACTTT. Translation: CASSPGTGFVLHF.

This clonotype was detected a few times. The chain combines TRBV29-1 with TRBJ2-5; 8 positions match TRBD2. CDR1 is SQVTM, CDR2 ANQGSEA, per germline. CDR3 length: 15 residues. Trimming took 6 bases from V and 5 from J; bases not matched to a gene: 14. The CDR3 is CSVSKRRGGFETQYF. CDR3 DNA: TGCAGCGTCAGCAAGAGACGGGGGGGCTTCGAGACCCAGTACTTC. The complete variable domain, with remaining parts taken from reference TRBV29-1 and TRBJ2-5, reads SAVISQKPSRDICQRGTSLTIQCQVDSQVTMMFWYRQQPGQSLTLIATANQGSEATYESGFVIDKFPISRPNLTFSTLTVSNMSPEDSSIYLCSVSKRRGGFETQYFGPGTRLLVL.

This clonotype was seen repeatedly, ten times or more. V is TRBV29-1 and J is TRBJ2-2, with D perhaps TRBD1 (6 bases). CDR1 is SQVTM and CDR2 is ANQGSEA in the germline V gene. The V and J ends lost 3 bases and 4 bases respectively, with 12 bases between them. This CDR3 has 14 amino acids. The CDR3 DNA reads TGCAGCGTTGAGGGGGCTCCGTCCACCGGGGAGCTGTTTTTT. It translates to CSVEGAPSTGELFF.

This clonotype was found many times. V gene TRBV29-1 combines with J gene TRBJ1-1, with 7 bases identical to TRBD1. CDR1 and CDR2 from the germline V gene are SQVTM and ANQGSEA. V was pared by 8 bases and J by 1 base, with 16 bases of the junction left unmatched. The CDR3 loop spans 16 amino acids. CDR3 nucleotide sequence: TGCAGCACCCCGGGACAGTCGGACCCCGGGAACACTGAAGCTTTCTTT. Translated, it gives CSTPGQSDPGNTEAFF. Variable domain in full (rest from reference TRBV29-1 and TRBJ1-1): SAVISQKPSRDICQRGTSLTIQCQVDSQVTMMFWYRQQPGQSLTLIATANQGSEATYESGFVIDKFPISRPNLTFSTLTVSNMSPEDSSIYLCSTPGQSDPGNTEAFFGQGTRLTVV.

V is TRBV7-8 and J is TRBJ2-3; D is undetermined. V was cut by 5 bases and J by 4 bases, with 16 bases left in between. The CDR3 totals 15 residues. Germline loops: CDR1 SGHVS, CDR2 FQNEAQ. The CDR3 coding sequence is TGTGCCAGCAGCCGCCAATTCGACCTCGCAGATACGCAGTATTTT. Its protein product is CASSRQFDLADTQYF. The full variable domain, rest sourced from reference TRBV7-8 and TRBJ2-3, is GAGVSQSPRYKVAKRGQDVALRCDPISGHVSLFWYQQALGQGPEFLTYFQNEAQLDKSGLPSDRFFAERPEGSVSTLKIQRTQQEDSAVYLCASSRQFDLADTQYFGPGTRLTVL.

CDR3: CASSYGGGQETQYF. The CDR3 nucleotides read TGTGCCAGCAGTTACGGAGGGGGTCAAGAGACCCAGTACTTC. The V gene is TRBV6-5, the J gene TRBJ2-5; D tentatively fits TRBD1 or TRBD2 (6 bases each). This CDR3 comprises 14 residues. Per germline, CDR1 MNHEY and CDR2 SVGAGI. Trimming left V 2 bases short and J 2 bases short, with 9 bases between.